These 32 T cell receptor beta chains were sequenced from one sample in a study of technical replicates of blood from several donors (TCRdb year 2017). Library preparation was by the immunoSEQ multiplex PCR assay. TCRdb mirrors the immuneACCESS table, restricted to in-frame sequences. Some clones are absent from its copies; in checked studies, under half trace to an unresolved V gene, and the reason for the others is unknown. This sample has tens of thousands of clones in its table, and around 96% of those were observed once. The top ten hold 0.2% of the sample. Sequencing was done on a sample of T cells isolated from PBMCs. The receptors come from a human donor in good health.

The J gene is TRBJ1-3, the V gene TRBV30; a possible D gene is TRBD1 (6 bases). Germline V gene data show CDR1 as GTSNPN and CDR2 as SVGIG (reference sequence). The CDR3 covers 14 residues. Trimming stripped 5 bases from V and 2 bases from J, with 13 bases between. CDR3 sequence: CAWGVGAAGNTIYF. The CDR3 DNA reads TGTGCCTGGGGAGTGGGGGCTGCTGGAAACACCATATATTTT. The full variable domain, completed using reference TRBV30 and TRBJ1-3, is SQTIHQWPATLVQPVGSPLSLECTVEGTSNPNLYWYRQAAGRGLQLLFYSVGIGQISSEVPQNLSASRPQDRQFILSSKKLLLSDSGFYLCAWGVGAAGNTIYFGEGSWLTVV.

V gene TRBV2 combines with J gene TRBJ2-7; TRBD2 aligns across 12 bases. CDR1 is SNHLY, CDR2 FYNNEI, per germline. CDR3 size: 15 residues. V was clipped by 6 bases and J by 7 bases; unmatched bases: 10. DNA for the CDR3: TGTGCCAGCAGGCCCCCGCTAGGACTAGCGGGAGAGCAGTACTTC. It encodes CASRPPLGLAGEQYF.

As to this clone: Other nucleotide sequences in the sample specify the same CDR3. The V and J genes are TRBV27 and TRBJ2-3; maybe TRBD2 (6 bases). Per germline, CDR1 MNHEY and CDR2 SMNVEV (reference sequence). The CDR3 length is 13 residues. Trimming pared 2 bases from V and 3 bases from J, leaving 6 bases between. CDR3 in DNA: TGTGCCAGCAGTTTAGGGGGGACAGATACGCAGTATTTT. It codes for CASSLGGTDTQYF.

The chain couples TRBV6-1 to TRBJ2-2, with TRBD1 as a possible D gene (5 bases). V shed 3 bases and J shed 6 bases, with 11 bases lying between them. From germline, CDR1 is MNHNS and CDR2 SASEGT. The CDR3 loop spans 14 amino acids. The CDR3 DNA sequence: TGTGCCAGCAGTGATAGGGGTATTGCCGGGGAGCTGTTTTTT. It is translated as CASSDRGIAGELFF.

The CDR3 spells CAWSQVPVRYGYTF. In DNA form, the CDR3 reads TGTGCCTGGAGTCAAGTACCAGTGAGGTATGGCTACACCTTC. The chain has TRBV30 and TRBJ1-2, with no clear D. From germline, CDR1 is GTSNPN and CDR2 SVGIG (reference sequence). Trimming took off 2 bases at V and 5 bases at J, with 15 bases between the two ends. The CDR3 length is 14 residues.

This clone was recorded only once. The genes are TRBV11-3 and TRBJ2-2, with D possibly TRBD1 on 6 matching bases. V was cut by 5 bases and J by 4 bases, with 14 bases left in between. Germline V gives CDR1 SGHNT, CDR2 YENEEA. There are 15 residues in the CDR3. Here the CDR3 DNA reads TGTGCCAGCAGCCCACGACAGGCGGGCACCGGGGAGCTGTTTTTT. Its translation is CASSPRQAGTGELFF. Full variable domain (outside the CDR3, taken from reference TRBV11-3 and TRBJ2-2): EAGVVQSPRYKIIEKKQPVAFWCNPISGHNTLYWYLQNLGQGPELLIRYENEEAVDDSQLPKDRFSAERLKGVDSTLKIQPAELGDSAVYLCASSPRQAGTGELFFGEGSRLTVL.

This clone occurred a few times. An end of the junction does not agree with germline; a read error may underlie this. The chain is built from TRBV7-7 and TRBJ1-1, with unresolved D. Germline assignment: CDR1 SSHAT and CDR2 FNYEAQ (reference sequence). This CDR3 comprises 13 residues. CDR3: CASSREIDTEAFF. The CDR3 DNA sequence: TGTGCTAGCAGCCGCGAAATAGACACTGAAGCTTTCTTT.

The chain recombines TRBV6-6 with TRBJ2-5; D not resolved. Germline values: CDR1 MNHNY, CDR2 SVGAGI (reference sequence). Between the trimmed V and J ends, which lost 6 bases and 0 bases, there was a span of 11 bases. This CDR3 comprises 14 residues. In DNA, the CDR3 is TGTGCCAGCAGCACCCGAGCGTACCAAGAGACCCAGTACTTC. Translated, it gives CASSTRAYQETQYF.

This chain connects TRBV7-3 to TRBJ1-1, with D unresolved. Trimming removed 5 bases at V and 3 bases at J, with 19 bases between. This CDR3 comprises 16 residues. Looked up from germline, CDR1 is SGHTA and CDR2 is FQGTGA. The CDR3 region is CASSPLWRSVDTEAFF. The CDR3, as DNA: TGTGCCAGCAGCCCCTTATGGAGGTCGGTGGACACTGAAGCTTTCTTT. Supplemented by reference TRBV7-3 and TRBJ1-1, the full variable domain reads GAGVSQTPSNKVTEKGKYVELRCDPISGHTALYWYRQSLGQGPEFLIYFQGTGAADDSGLPNDRFFAVRPEGSVSTLKIQRTERGDSAVYLCASSPLWRSVDTEAFFGQGTRLTVV.

This clone was seen only a few times. The CDR3 is CASSLRPGTGVNTGELFF. DNA for the CDR3: TGTGCCAGCAGCCTACGCCCCGGGACAGGGGTAAACACCGGGGAGCTGTTTTTT. This rearrangement joins TRBV7-2 to TRBJ2-2; 10 bases map to TRBD1. CDR1 and CDR2 (germline): SGHTA, FQGNSA. This CDR3 region has 18 residues. Losses at the gene ends were 5 bases for V and 2 bases for J; bases not matched to a gene: 11.

The V call is TRBV6-1, the J call TRBJ1-2, with 8 bases matching TRBD1. Germline V CDR1 and CDR2: MNHNS, SASEGT. Losses at the gene ends were 5 bases for V and 3 bases for J; bases not matched to a gene: 2. The CDR3 spans 13 residues. The CDR3 region has the DNA TGTGCCAGCAGTCAGGGGGCAGACTATGGCTACACCTTC. Translated: CASSQGADYGYTF.

The rearrangement links TRBV19 to TRBJ1-4, with no clear D. Germline V lookup: CDR1 LNHDA, CDR2 SQIVND (reference sequence). The V end was cut by 3 bases, the J end by 8 bases, with 13 bases between. The CDR3 extends over 14 amino acids. The CDR3 DNA sequence: TGTGCCAGTAGTATGGGGAGGGCCCAGGAAAAACTGTTTTTT. Translation: CASSMGRAQEKLFF.

This clone was detected only once. The chain recombines TRBV9 with TRBJ1-1; tentatively, D is TRBD1 (5 bases). The V end was cut by 3 bases, the J end by 0 bases, with 18 bases between. Germline assignment: CDR1 SGDLS and CDR2 YYNGEE. The CDR3 loop spans 17 amino acids. The CDR3 coding sequence is TGTGCCAGCAGCGATGGGGGTGGGGCGGGGGTGAACACTGAAGCTTTCTTT. As protein: CASSDGGGAGVNTEAFF. Variable domain in full (rest from reference TRBV9 and TRBJ1-1): DSGVTQTPKHLITATGQRVTLRCSPRSGDLSVYWYQQSLDQGLQFLIQYYNGEERAKGNILERFSAQQFPDLHSELNLSSLELGDSALYFCASSDGGGAGVNTEAFFGQGTRLTVV.

The CDR3 DNA reads TGTGCCAGCAGTCTAGGGACTAGCGCCTCCCAAGAGACCCAGTACTTC. This sequence encodes CASSLGTSASQETQYF. J is TRBJ2-5 and V is TRBV28; TRBD2 agrees at 10 bases. The V gene end was trimmed by 5 bases and the J gene end by 1 base; junction bases not matched to a gene: 7. The germline CDR1 and CDR2 sequences are MDHEN and SYDVKM. The CDR3 loop spans 16 amino acids.

J is TRBJ2-7 and V is TRBV19, with 13 bases matching TRBD2. The CDR3 length is 15 residues. After removal of 5 bases from V and 5 bases from J, the junction contained 6 bases not matched to a gene. The germline CDR1 and CDR2 sequences are LNHDA and SQIVND (reference sequence). This CDR3 is CASSALAGGPHEQYF. The CDR3 region has the DNA TGTGCCAGTAGTGCACTAGCGGGAGGGCCCCACGAGCAGTACTTC.

The genes are TRBV7-9 and TRBJ1-3; the match to TRBD1 covers 7 bases. The J segment lost 2 bases and the V segment lost 4 bases, leaving 5 bases of the junction unmatched. The germline V gene encodes CDR1 SEHNR and CDR2 FQNEAQ (reference sequence). CDR3 length: 15 residues. CDR3 coding DNA: TGTGCCAGCAGCTCGACAGGGCTGGCTGGAAACACCATATATTTT. Residues: CASSSTGLAGNTIYF.

This clone was seen a few times. The chain combines TRBV4-1 with TRBJ1-1; D might be TRBD1 (6 bases). The V and J ends lost 1 base and 7 bases respectively, with 10 bases between them. CDR1 is MGHRA and CDR2 is YSYEKL in the germline V gene. There are 13 residues in the CDR3. The chain's CDR3 is CASSQVGQLEAFF. CDR3 in DNA: TGCGCCAGCAGCCAAGTCGGACAGCTTGAAGCTTTCTTT.

V gene TRBV27 combines with J gene TRBJ2-2; 7 positions match TRBD1. Germline V lookup: CDR1 MNHEY, CDR2 SMNVEV (reference sequence). CDR3 length: 13 amino acids. The V segment lost 5 bases and the J segment 6 bases; nucleotides outside the gene matches: 3. In DNA, the CDR3 is TGTGCCAGCAGTCTAGGGGGCCCCGGGGAGCTGTTTTTT. It encodes CASSLGGPGELFF.

The chain combines TRBV19 with TRBJ2-5, with 9 bases identical to TRBD2. Germline V lookup: CDR1 LNHDA, CDR2 SQIVND (reference sequence). The V and J ends lost 4 bases and 3 bases, in that order; junction bases with no gene match: 6. This CDR3 has 15 amino acids. The CDR3 nucleotides read TGTGCCAGTAGTAGTTCTAGCGGGGCCAAAGAGACCCAGTACTTC. Translation: CASSSSSGAKETQYF.

The rearrangement joins TRBV30 to TRBJ2-2; 7 nucleotides agree with TRBD1. In germline, CDR1 is GTSNPN, CDR2 SVGIG (reference sequence). This CDR3 is 14 amino acids long. The V gene end was trimmed by 4 bases and the J gene end by 4 bases; junction bases not matched to a gene: 6. The CDR3 loop is CAWNRDSPTGELFF. The CDR3 bases are TGTGCCTGGAACCGGGACAGTCCCACCGGGGAGCTGTTTTTT.

The V call is TRBV13, the J call TRBJ1-5, with TRBD1 identical over 7 bases. CDR1 is PRHDT and CDR2 is FYEKMQ in the germline V gene (reference sequence). V dropped 2 bases and J dropped 2; count of bases not matched to a gene: 3. This CDR3 region has 15 residues. The CDR3 DNA reads as TGTGCCAGCAGCTTACGAGGGACAGGCAATCAGCCCCAGCATTTT. It codes for CASSLRGTGNQPQHF.

This chain joins TRBV14 and TRBJ2-1; D possibly corresponds to TRBD1 (5 bases). The CDR3 runs to 14 residues. The germline V and J ends were trimmed by 1 base and 4 bases, with 8 bases remaining between them. The germline V gene encodes CDR1 SGHDN and CDR2 FVKESK. The CDR3 sequence: CASSQGTGYNEQFF. For the CDR3, the DNA is TGTGCCAGCAGCCAAGGAACAGGTTACAATGAGCAGTTCTTC.

The gene calls are TRBV18 and TRBJ1-5; tentative D call: TRBD1 (5 bases). CDR1 and CDR2 from the germline V gene are KGHSH and LQKENI. Trimming took 2 bases from V and 2 from J, leaving 22 bases between them. The CDR3 extends over 19 amino acids. In nucleotides, the CDR3 is TGTGCCAGCTCACCATTAGTAGGGCAGGGAGGTTCTGGCAATCAGCCCCAGCATTTT. Its protein product is CASSPLVGQGGSGNQPQHF.

The chain is built from TRBV10-1 and TRBJ2-7, with 8 nucleotides matching TRBD2. Germline loops: CDR1 WNHNN, CDR2 SYGVQD (reference sequence). Trimming took 6 bases from V and 0 from J; bases not matched to a gene: 7. The CDR3 consists of 15 residues. CDR3 nucleotides: TGCGCCAGCAGCCGTAGCGGGGAACTCTCCTACGAGCAGTACTTC. Residues: CASSRSGELSYEQYF.

The chain carries TRBV7-8 and TRBJ2-7; weak D call: TRBD1 (6 bases). This CDR3 region has 13 residues. The germline CDR1 and CDR2 sequences are SGHVS and FQNEAQ. V was shortened by 11 bases and J by 3 bases, with 17 bases between the two germline ends. CDR3: CAVAPRGNYEQYF. The DNA for the CDR3 is TGTGCCGTTGCCCCCAGGGGTAACTACGAGCAGTACTTC.

This clone was seen a single time. V and J are TRBV28 and TRBJ1-2; D is perhaps TRBD1 (6 bases). The CDR3 runs to 15 residues. Trimming cost V 1 base and J 4 bases, with 13 bases left between them. CDR1 MDHEN and CDR2 SYDVKM come from the germline V gene. CDR3 nucleotide sequence: TGTGCCAGCAGTTTATCGGGGGGCGCCAGCTATGGCTACACCTTC. This encodes CASSLSGGASYGYTF.

This clone was picked up one time. V gene TRBV4-1 combines with J gene TRBJ1-1; D unresolved. Germline-derived CDR1 and CDR2 are MGHRA and YSYEKL. With 4 bases removed from V and 3 bases from J, the gap between germline ends came to 15 bases. The CDR3 is 15 residues long. DNA for the CDR3: TGCGCCAGCAGCCGACCCGGGTGGGAGGACACTGAAGCTTTCTTT. This sequence encodes CASSRPGWEDTEAFF.

The chain links TRBV2 to TRBJ2-5, with a weak D call TRBD1 (5 bases). This CDR3 region has 12 residues. Germline V gives CDR1 SNHLY, CDR2 FYNNEI. Trimming left V 6 bases short and J 0 bases short, with 5 bases between. CDR3 region: CASRTDQETQYF. The CDR3 DNA is TGTGCCAGCAGGACAGACCAAGAGACCCAGTACTTC.

This chain connects TRBV7-9 to TRBJ1-2, with D hard to call. This CDR3 is 15 amino acids long. The germline gives CDR1 SEHNR, CDR2 FQNEAQ (reference sequence). Trimming took off 1 base at V and 7 bases at J, with 16 bases between the two ends. The CDR3 protein is CASSLGVSLPGGYTF. In DNA, the CDR3 is TGTGCCAGCAGCTTAGGGGTCAGCCTCCCGGGTGGCTACACCTTC.

This chain joins TRBV9 and TRBJ2-7; tentative D call: TRBD1 (5 bases). Germline V gene sequence: CDR1 SGDLS, CDR2 YYNGEE. V dropped 3 bases and J dropped 3 bases, with 7 bases sitting between them. CDR3 length: 12 amino acids. The DNA for the CDR3 is TGTGCCAGCAGCGGACAGAGCTACGAGCAGTACTTC. Its protein product is CASSGQSYEQYF.

The chain employs TRBV14 and TRBJ1-1, with 7 bases fitting TRBD1. The CDR3 runs to 13 residues. With V trimmed by 2 bases and J by 8 bases, 5 bases remained unmatched. CDR1 is SGHDN and CDR2 is FVKESK in the germline V gene. CDR3 DNA sequence: TGTGCCAGCAGCCAACGTACAGGGGCCGAAGCTTTCTTT. Translation gives CASSQRTGAEAFF.

This chain connects TRBV25-1 to TRBJ2-1; TRBD2 matches at 14 bases. The V segment lost 4 bases and the J segment 2 bases; nucleotides outside the gene matches: 4. CDR1 is MGHDK and CDR2 is SYGVNS in the germline V gene. This CDR3 comprises 17 residues. The CDR3 DNA sequence: TGTGCCAGCAGTGGAGGGACTAGCGGGAGACCCTACAATGAGCAGTTCTTC. It specifies CASSGGTSGRPYNEQFF.